This TCR beta chain was observed in a study of T cell responses to AZD1222 COVID-19 vaccine. Study conclusions and caveats: Just a handful of people given AZD1222 tested seropositive at baseline. The donor group comprised mostly white British people and more females; the analysis possibly underestimated clonal diversity. At 160-218 and 743-854, vaccine-associated CD4 TCRs were dominant, and they spanned spike.

In the case of this clone: Its antigen is not identified.

Assay: immunoSEQ multiplex PCR; the TCRdb copy retains only in-frame clones and omits some. Among some 170,000 clones listed, 90% to 95% were seen once. The germline gives CDR1 MDHEN, CDR2 SYDVKM. V was clipped by 6 bases and J by 6 bases; unmatched bases: 5. There are 14 residues in the CDR3. Sequenced here: peripheral blood, sampled 28 days after the second AZD1222 dose. This receptor was taken from an adult who received the AZD1222 COVID-19 vaccine. This chain connects TRBV28 to TRBJ1-5; 10 positions match TRBD1. The CDR3 region is CASRTGGRGQPQHF. The CDR3 DNA follows: TGTGCCAGCAGGACAGGGGGCAGAGGTCAGCCCCAGCATTTT.